Presented here are 8 T cell receptor beta chains from one specimen sequenced in a study of CD8 T cells in Susac syndrome. An amount of RNA that ranged from roughly 0.45 to 1 ug was reverse transcribed with random hexamers. TCRdb called the immunoSEQ multiplex PCR reads again in MiXCR, with one record for every CDR3 protein. The top ten clones hold around 0.57% of a sample with 80,000 or so distinct CDR3 sequences, just over 90% of them seen once. What was sequenced was CD4+ T cells from PBMCs. Receptors were obtained from a human donor with Susac syndrome.

V usage is TRBV5-5 and J usage is TRBJ2-5, with 7 positions matching TRBD2. V was clipped by 4 bases and J by 13 bases; unmatched bases: 13. CDR1 and CDR2 (germline): SGHKS, YYEKEE (reference sequence). The CDR3 has 13 residues. The CDR3 DNA reads TGTGCCAGCAGCGCAAGGGAGACTAGCCCAGTGTACTTC. This gives the protein CASSARETSPVYF.

The V and J genes are TRBV15 and TRBJ1-1; no reliable D call. This CDR3 contains 14 residues. V was cut by 3 bases and J by 0 bases, with 8 bases left in between. Per the germline V gene, CDR1 is LNHNV and CDR2 is YYDKDF (reference sequence). The CDR3 reads CATSSPQMNTEAFF. CDR3 in DNA: TGTGCCACCAGCAGCCCGCAGATGAACACTGAAGCTTTCTTT.

CDR3 protein: CASSIDLDHTEAFF. For the CDR3, the DNA is TGTGCCAGTAGTATAGACCTCGATCACACTGAAGCTTTCTTT. The chain recombines TRBV19 with TRBJ1-1; no definite D call. V was trimmed by 0 bases and J by 3 bases, leaving 8 bases between them. The CDR3 has 14 residues. Germline V CDR1 and CDR2: LNHDA, SQIVND (reference sequence).

CDR3 coding DNA: TGTGCCAGCAGCCGGACTAGCGGGAGGAATGAGCAGTTCTTC. It is translated as CASSRTSGRNEQFF. J is TRBJ2-1 and V is TRBV6-2 or TRBV6-3, with 14 bases aligning to TRBD2. The CDR3 covers 14 residues. V trimming: 6 bases; J trimming: 7 bases; junction bases outside the gene matches: 2. Germline CDR1 and CDR2: MNHEY and SVGEGT.

Turning to this clonotype: Its ends do not fully match the called genes, so a read error is possible. This chain connects TRBV29-1 to TRBJ1-5; no clear D. Germline lookup yields CDR1 SQVTM and CDR2 ANQGSEA. The CDR3 covers 12 residues. The CDR3 sequence is CSVAGSDQPQHF. The CDR3 DNA reads as TGCAGCGTTGCAGGTAGCGATCAGCCCCAGCATTTT.

The rearrangement joins TRBV5-1 to TRBJ2-1; no clear D gene. V was pared by 0 bases and J by 5 bases, with 12 bases between. The germline CDR1 and CDR2 sequences are SGHRS and YFSETQ. The CDR3 is made up of 15 amino acids. CDR3 in DNA: TGCGCCAGCAGCTTGGCCCAGGCTGGGGACAATGAGCAGTTCTTC. Amino acid sequence: CASSLAQAGDNEQFF.

This chain connects TRBV6-5 to TRBJ2-5, with D perhaps TRBD1 or TRBD2 (5 bases each). Trimming took 6 bases from V and 4 from J, leaving 12 bases between them. The CDR3 covers 13 residues. Per germline, CDR1 MNHEY and CDR2 SVGAGI. The CDR3 sequence: CASRTGGGETQYF. The CDR3 DNA reads as TGTGCCAGCAGGACGGGTGGGGGAGAGACCCAGTACTTC.

This chain links TRBV7-9 with TRBJ2-3; D is ambiguous. From germline, CDR1 is SEHNR and CDR2 FQNEAQ (reference sequence). The CDR3 covers 14 residues. With 1 base removed from V and 0 bases from J, the gap between germline ends came to 5 bases. As DNA, the CDR3 is TGTGCCAGCAGCTTAGACTCAAGCACAGATACGCAGTATTTT. Translated, it gives CASSLDSSTDTQYF.